This entry features one T cell receptor (beta chain) sequence. V lost 3 bases to trimming and J lost 7 bases; unmatched junction nucleotides: 16. This CDR3 has 17 residues. Germline assignment: CDR1 SGHVS and CDR2 FQNEAQ. Libraries were prepared by immunoSEQ multiplex PCR; TCRdb keeps only in-frame clonotypes and omits some of them. The table lists 40,000 to 50,000 clones, approximately 91% of them singletons, with over 1.5% in the top ten. The record originates from a study of T cell changes during pregnancy in multiple sclerosis. V gene TRBV7-8 combines with J gene TRBJ2-7; 9 positions match TRBD2. This clonotype was sampled from a female donor in good health, enrolled as a control in a pregnancy study. The sequencing used CD4+ T cells from peripheral blood mononuclear cells, collected after pregnancy. CDR3 coding DNA: TGTGCCAGCAGCTTGGGAGCGGGGGGCCAGGCGTCGAGAGAGCAGTACTTC. This encodes CASSLGAGGQASREQYF.